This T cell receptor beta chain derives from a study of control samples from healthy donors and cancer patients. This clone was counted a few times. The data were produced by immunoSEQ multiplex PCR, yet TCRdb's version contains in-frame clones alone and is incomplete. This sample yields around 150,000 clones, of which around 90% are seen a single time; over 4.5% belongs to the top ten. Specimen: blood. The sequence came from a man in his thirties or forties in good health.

Here the CDR3 reads CAISDTHNSGNTIYF. The CDR3 nucleotides are TGTGCCATCAGTGATACGCACAACTCTGGAAACACCATATATTTT. The J gene is TRBJ1-3, the V gene TRBV10-3; no definite D call. Trimming removed 3 bases from V and 0 bases from J, with 9 bases in between. The CDR3 consists of 15 residues. Germline CDR1 and CDR2: ENHRY and SYGVKD.